These 27 T cell receptor beta chains originate from one sample sequenced in a study of Tregs in tolerant kidney transplant recipients. Repertoires were generated with immunoSEQ multiplex PCR, while TCRdb's copy carries only in-frame clones and drops some. There are roughly 99,000 clones in the sample; roughly 93% occur only once, and 0.35% to 0.55% lies in the top ten. Source: CD4+ T cells from blood, taken before the transplant. These TCRs come from a human donor who received a combined kidney and bone marrow transplant.

V is TRBV11-1 and J is TRBJ2-1; no clear D. Germline assignment: CDR1 SGHAT and CDR2 FQDESV (reference sequence). CDR3 size: 12 residues. The germline V and J ends were trimmed by 1 base and 7 bases, with 5 bases remaining between them. The CDR3 reads CASSLDWNEQFF. In DNA form, the CDR3 reads TGTGCCAGCAGCTTAGACTGGAATGAGCAGTTCTTC.

This chain connects TRBV7-9 to TRBJ2-3, with 8 bases matching TRBD2. CDR3 length: 15 amino acids. The germline gives CDR1 SEHNR, CDR2 FQNEAQ (reference sequence). After removal of 2 bases from V and 3 bases from J, the junction contained 4 bases not matched to a gene. The CDR3 sequence is CASSLPGLGTDTQYF. In DNA form, the CDR3 reads TGTGCCAGCAGCTTACCGGGACTAGGAACAGATACGCAGTATTTT.

V is TRBV5-6 and J is TRBJ2-1; 7 bases align to TRBD2. Germline CDR1 reads SGHDT; CDR2 reads YYEEEE. The length of the CDR3 is 14 residues. V was pared by 0 bases and J by 5 bases, with 2 bases of the junction left unmatched. The CDR3 loop reads CASSLGAGNNEQFF. The CDR3, as DNA: TGTGCCAGCAGCTTGGGAGCGGGGAACAATGAGCAGTTCTTC.

The chain employs TRBV2 and TRBJ1-1; 12 bases agree with TRBD1. V was pared by 5 bases and J by 7 bases, with 11 bases of the junction left unmatched. Germline V gene lookup returns CDR1 SNHLY and CDR2 FYNNEI. This CDR3 is built from 16 residues. The CDR3 spells CASSHGTGGSHNEAFF. The CDR3 DNA reads TGTGCCAGCAGTCATGGGACAGGGGGCTCACATAATGAAGCTTTCTTT.

The CDR3 sequence: CASSFSSGGAGTDTQYF. The DNA of the CDR3 is TGTGCCAGCAGCTTTTCTAGCGGGGGGGCTGGCACAGATACGCAGTATTTT. J is TRBJ2-3 and V is TRBV7-3; TRBD2 matches 12 bases. Germline V gene sequence: CDR1 SGHTA, CDR2 FQGTGA. The CDR3 covers 17 residues. With V trimmed by 3 bases and J by 1 base, 5 bases remained unmatched.

CDR3 bases: TGTGCCAGCAGATTGACAGGGAGGGAGACCCAGTACTTC. Translated, it gives CASRLTGRETQYF. The chain has TRBV6-5 and TRBJ2-5, with a possible D match to TRBD1 (7 bases). The CDR3 loop spans 13 amino acids. Germline CDR1 reads MNHEY; CDR2 reads SVGAGI. V lost 6 bases and J 5 bases, leaving 13 bases between the germline ends.

This rearrangement joins TRBV30 to TRBJ2-1; 11 nucleotides align to TRBD2. CDR1 is GTSNPN, CDR2 SVGIG, per germline (reference sequence). After removal of 3 bases from V and 0 bases from J, the junction contained 19 bases not matched to a gene. The CDR3 length is 21 residues. In DNA, the CDR3 is TGTGCCTGGAGGGGGGACCAAGGACTAGCGGGTGCTAGCTTCTCCTACAATGAGCAGTTCTTC. Translating gives CAWRGDQGLAGASFSYNEQFF. The whole variable domain, filled in from reference TRBV30 and TRBJ2-1, reads SQTIHQWPATLVQPVGSPLSLECTVEGTSNPNLYWYRQAAGRGLQLLFYSVGIGQISSEVPQNLSASRPQDRQFILSSKKLLLSDSGFYLCAWRGDQGLAGASFSYNEQFFGPGTRLTVL.

The rearrangement uses TRBV4-2 and TRBJ1-5, with D possibly matching TRBD1 (5 bases). Germline V CDR1 and CDR2: LGHNA, YNFKEQ. Trimming pared 1 base from V and 1 base from J, leaving 11 bases between. The length of the CDR3 is 16 residues. In DNA, the CDR3 is TGTGCCAGCAGCCAAGGTCAGGGAGGGAGCAATCAGCCCCAGCATTTT. It is translated as CASSQGQGGSNQPQHF.

The V gene is TRBV27, the J gene TRBJ2-5; D may be TRBD1 (6 bases). There are 14 residues in the CDR3. The germline V and J ends were trimmed by 5 bases and 7 bases, with 17 bases remaining between them. Germline V gene sequence: CDR1 MNHEY, CDR2 SMNVEV (reference sequence). For the CDR3, the DNA is TGTGCCAGCAGTCTCCGGGACAACCAGGGGACCCAGTACTTC. Its protein is CASSLRDNQGTQYF.

DNA for the CDR3: TGTGCCAGCTCACCCCCTCTCAGCGGCAATCAGCCCCAGCATTTT. As protein: CASSPPLSGNQPQHF. The chain couples TRBV18 to TRBJ1-5; D remains unclear. Germline CDR1 reads KGHSH; CDR2 reads LQKENI. CDR3 length equals 15 residues. Trimming removed 3 bases from V and 2 bases from J, with 11 bases in between.

This clone was seen a single time. The rearrangement links TRBV27 to TRBJ1-2, with 7 bases matching TRBD1. There are 14 residues in the CDR3. The V gene's germline CDR1 is MNHEY and CDR2 SMNVEV (reference sequence). The V segment lost 3 bases and the J segment 0 bases; nucleotides outside the gene matches: 1. CDR3 region: CASSLTGSNYGYTF. CDR3 sequence (DNA): TGTGCCAGCAGTTTGACAGGGTCTAACTATGGCTACACCTTC.

V and J are TRBV5-1 and TRBJ2-7, with D possibly TRBD1 on 5 matching bases. V was shortened by 0 bases and J by 7 bases, with 11 bases between the two germline ends. This CDR3 has 13 residues. Germline values: CDR1 SGHRS, CDR2 YFSETQ. The CDR3 DNA reads TGCGCCAGCAGCTTGGCCGACAGTATGGAGCAGTACTTC. It yields the protein CASSLADSMEQYF.

The chain joins TRBV4-2 to TRBJ2-5; 8 bases map to TRBD1. Germline V lookup: CDR1 LGHNA, CDR2 YNFKEQ. With V trimmed by 0 bases and J by 5 bases, 8 bases remained unmatched. The CDR3 contains 16 residues. This chain's CDR3 is CASSQDWAGGAETQYF. Here the CDR3 DNA reads TGTGCCAGCAGCCAAGATTGGGCAGGGGGCGCGGAGACCCAGTACTTC.

Only a few counts were recorded for this clone. The chain links TRBV10-3 to TRBJ1-4; D unresolved. Germline V gives CDR1 ENHRY, CDR2 SYGVKD. The CDR3 is 14 residues long. With 4 bases removed from V and 5 bases from J, the gap between germline ends came to 11 bases. The DNA of the CDR3 is TGTGCCATCAGTGGGGCCGCCAAAAATGAAAAACTGTTTTTT. It specifies CAISGAAKNEKLFF.

The rearrangement joins TRBV5-4 to TRBJ1-1, with D unclear. V dropped 4 bases and J dropped 5 bases, with 21 bases sitting between them. The CDR3 runs 16 residues. Germline V gene data show CDR1 as SGHNT and CDR2 as YYREEE (reference sequence). The DNA of the CDR3 is TGTGCCAGCAGCCTAAGGCCCGGGAACGAATTAACTGAAGCTTTCTTT. Its protein product is CASSLRPGNELTEAFF.

The V gene is TRBV19, the J gene TRBJ1-1; 8 nucleotides match TRBD1. The junction had 15 bases not matched to a gene; V was cut back by 5 bases and J by 7 bases. Looked up from germline, CDR1 is LNHDA and CDR2 is SQIVND (reference sequence). The CDR3 sequence is 16 residues long. The CDR3 DNA sequence: TGTGCCAGTAGTTTCGGACAGGGTGAGGTGTTTGGTGAAGCTTTCTTT. Translation: CASSFGQGEVFGEAFF.

The rearrangement joins TRBV7-3 to TRBJ1-1; no firm D call. The V and J ends lost 2 bases and 1 base respectively, with 8 bases between them. The CDR3 consists of 14 residues. CDR1 SGHTA and CDR2 FQGTGA come from the germline V gene. The CDR3 here is CASSLSPGNTEAFF. CDR3 DNA sequence: TGTGCCAGCAGCTTATCGCCGGGGAACACTGAAGCTTTCTTT.

The rearrangement links TRBV5-1 to TRBJ2-3; TRBD1 might be the D (6 bases). The CDR3 is made up of 17 amino acids. Germline V gene data show CDR1 as SGHRS and CDR2 as YFSETQ. The V end lost 6 bases, the J end lost 0 bases, and 20 bases lay between the germline ends. The CDR3 sequence is CASKMGRGSGSTDTQYF. The CDR3 region has the DNA TGCGCCAGCAAGATGGGTAGGGGGAGTGGTAGCACAGATACGCAGTATTTT.

This sequence joins TRBV6-5 and TRBJ2-1, with a weak D call TRBD1 (6 bases). V lost 6 bases to trimming and J lost 12 bases, with 24 bases between them. Germline CDR1 MNHEY, CDR2 SVGAGI. CDR3 length: 15 amino acids. CDR3 amino acids: CASRHRLRDTSLQFF. The CDR3 region has the DNA TGTGCCAGCAGGCATCGCCTCCGGGACACCTCTTTGCAGTTCTTC.

The chain combines TRBV7-8 with TRBJ2-5; TRBD2 aligns across 10 bases. The J segment lost 6 bases and the V segment lost 5 bases, leaving 9 bases of the junction unmatched. The CDR3 runs to 15 residues. In germline, CDR1 is SGHVS, CDR2 FQNEAQ. CDR3 in DNA: TGTGCCAGCAGCCCAGCGGGGGGGTGGGAAAAGACCCAGTACTTC. This translates into CASSPAGGWEKTQYF. Full variable domain (remainder filled in from reference TRBV7-8 and TRBJ2-5): GAGVSQSPRYKVAKRGQDVALRCDPISGHVSLFWYQQALGQGPEFLTYFQNEAQLDKSGLPSDRFFAERPEGSVSTLKIQRTQQEDSAVYLCASSPAGGWEKTQYFGPGTRLLVL.

Note on this clone: Other DNA sequences within the sample encode an identical CDR3. V usage is TRBV5-4 and J usage is TRBJ1-6; D perhaps matches TRBD1 (5 bases). Germline CDR1 reads SGHNT; CDR2 reads YYREEE (reference sequence). The V end lost 0 bases, the J end lost 10 bases, and 8 bases lay between the germline ends. The length of the CDR3 is 13 residues. Here the CDR3 DNA reads TGTGCCAGCAGCTTGGACAGGAGCTCACCCCTCCACTTT. This sequence encodes CASSLDRSSPLHF.

This clone was detected a few times. In the same sample, other DNA sequences code for this CDR3. V usage is TRBV7-9 and J usage is TRBJ1-3; a weak D match, TRBD1 (6 bases). Trimming removed 2 bases from V and 3 bases from J, with 8 bases in between. The CDR3 consists of 14 residues. Per germline, CDR1 SEHNR and CDR2 FQNEAQ (reference sequence). The CDR3 region is CASSLQGSGNTIYF. The CDR3 DNA is TGTGCCAGCAGCTTACAGGGGAGTGGAAACACCATATATTTT.

The V call is TRBV10-1, the J call TRBJ2-1; 8 nucleotides match TRBD1. CDR1 WNHNN and CDR2 SYGVQD come from the germline V gene (reference sequence). The ends lost 5 bases at V and 1 base at J; junction bases unmatched: 4. The CDR3 extends over 15 amino acids. In DNA, the CDR3 is TGCGCCAGCAGTATCAGGGGGCTGTCCTACAATGAGCAGTTCTTC. Translated: CASSIRGLSYNEQFF.

The chain links TRBV28 to TRBJ1-5; the D is unclear. The CDR3 covers 11 residues. CDR1 is MDHEN, CDR2 SYDVKM, per germline. Trimming pared 6 bases from V and 5 bases from J, leaving 5 bases between. The CDR3 nucleotides read TGTGCCAGCAGAGCCGATCAGCCCCAGCATTTT. Translated, it gives CASRADQPQHF.

The chain couples TRBV7-3 to TRBJ2-3; a possible D gene is TRBD2 (6 bases). The V and J ends lost 5 bases and 1 base respectively, with 13 bases between them. CDR3 length: 15 amino acids. The germline gives CDR1 SGHTA, CDR2 FQGTGA. The CDR3 is CASSPGLYGTDTQYF. The CDR3 nucleotides read TGTGCCAGCAGCCCGGGACTCTACGGCACAGATACGCAGTATTTT.

The gene calls are TRBV9 and TRBJ2-7; 13 nucleotides match TRBD2. The CDR3 length is 13 residues. With 3 bases clipped from V and 9 bases from J, the junction kept 3 bases outside the gene matches. Germline assignment: CDR1 SGDLS and CDR2 YYNGEE. The CDR3 protein is CASSARLAGGQYF. As DNA, the CDR3 is TGTGCCAGCAGCGCTCGACTAGCGGGAGGGCAGTACTTC.

This clone was recorded once. The chain has TRBV4-1 and TRBJ1-1; D is unclear. Germline CDR1 and CDR2: MGHRA and YSYEKL. The V end was cut by 3 bases, the J end by 2 bases, with 16 bases between. CDR3 length equals 16 residues. CDR3 DNA sequence: TGCGCCAGCAGCCAGGAAAGGTGGGCAGGTAACACTGAAGCTTTCTTT. Encoded protein: CASSQERWAGNTEAFF.